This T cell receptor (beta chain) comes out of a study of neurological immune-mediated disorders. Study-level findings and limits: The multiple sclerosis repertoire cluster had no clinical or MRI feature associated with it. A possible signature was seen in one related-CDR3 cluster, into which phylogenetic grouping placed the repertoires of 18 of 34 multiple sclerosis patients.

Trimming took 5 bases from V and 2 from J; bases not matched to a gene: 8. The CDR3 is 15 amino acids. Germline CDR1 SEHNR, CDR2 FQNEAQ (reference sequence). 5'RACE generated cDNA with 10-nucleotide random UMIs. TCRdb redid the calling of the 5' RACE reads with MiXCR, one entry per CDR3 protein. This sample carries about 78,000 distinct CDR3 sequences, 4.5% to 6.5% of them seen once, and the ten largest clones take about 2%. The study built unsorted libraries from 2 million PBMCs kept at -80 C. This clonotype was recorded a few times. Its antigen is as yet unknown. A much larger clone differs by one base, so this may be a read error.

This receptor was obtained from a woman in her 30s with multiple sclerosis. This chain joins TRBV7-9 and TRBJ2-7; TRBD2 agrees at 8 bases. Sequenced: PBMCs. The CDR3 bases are TGTGCCAGCAGCCAAAGGACTAGCAGTACCTACGAGCAGTACTTC. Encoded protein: CASSQRTSSTYEQYF.